The 30 T cell receptor beta chains below come from one sample, sequenced in a study of T cell repertoires in cytomegalovirus infection. Using its own MiXCR run on the reads, TCRdb lists one record per CDR3 protein. The profile covers roughly 90,000 distinct CDR3 sequences, with 20% to 30% appearing a single time and approximately 51% taken by the ten largest. Their recognized antigens are unknown. Specimen: CD8+ T cells from cultured PBMCs, collected from culture after CMV antigen stimulation. All receptors derive from a human donor in good health (CMV status not recorded). Some clones in this sample may be carry-over from other donors' samples.

The chain uses TRBV7-3 and TRBJ2-1; no definite D call. This CDR3 has 14 residues. Germline CDR1 reads SGHTA; CDR2 reads FQGTGA. Trimming left V 1 base short and J 3 bases short, with 7 bases between. CDR3 residues: CASSLMAGYNEQFF. CDR3 sequence (DNA): TGTGCCAGCAGCTTAATGGCAGGCTACAATGAGCAGTTCTTC.

The sample holds many counts of this clonotype. The chain links TRBV6-1 to TRBJ1-6; TRBD1 is a possible D gene (5 bases). Germline CDR1 is MNHNS and CDR2 is SASEGT. Trimming took off 5 bases at V and 6 bases at J, with 14 bases between the two ends. The CDR3 contains 15 residues. The CDR3 region has the DNA TGTGCCAGCAGTCCCCTGACAGAGCCTAATTCACCCCTCCACTTT. This encodes CASSPLTEPNSPLHF.

J is TRBJ2-2 and V is TRBV27; the D is unclear. Trimming removed 5 bases at V and 1 base at J, with 17 bases between. Germline V gives CDR1 MNHEY, CDR2 SMNVEV (reference sequence). This CDR3 spans 17 amino acids. The CDR3 spells CASSDRSGGGNTGELFF. For the CDR3, the DNA is TGTGCCAGCAGTGACCGGTCGGGCGGTGGGAACACCGGGGAGCTGTTTTTT.

This clonotype was recorded many times. This chain joins TRBV4-1 and TRBJ1-6; D call uncertain. Germline V gives CDR1 MGHRA, CDR2 YSYEKL. CDR3 length: 15 amino acids. Trimming took 1 base from V and 10 from J, leaving 14 bases between them. The CDR3 region is CASSQGVEGGSPLHF. The CDR3 nucleotides are TGCGCCAGCAGCCAAGGGGTGGAGGGAGGCTCACCCCTCCACTTT.

This clonotype was recorded at least ten times. The V gene is TRBV28, the J gene TRBJ1-3; D call uncertain. Germline assignment: CDR1 MDHEN and CDR2 SYDVKM. The ends were cut back, 6 bases at V and 8 bases at J, with 20 bases in the middle. This CDR3 region has 15 residues. CDR3 in DNA: TGTGCCAGCAGGCGACCGGGTTACCATTTGGACACCATATATTTT. This encodes CASRRPGYHLDTIYF.

This clonotype was picked up one time. The chain carries TRBV19 and TRBJ2-1, with TRBD2 matching 7 bases. The CDR3 is made up of 16 amino acids. V shed 6 bases, J shed 0 bases, and the junction held 8 bases outside the gene matches. Looked up from germline, CDR1 is LNHDA and CDR2 is SQIVND (reference sequence). The CDR3 protein is CASSFPGRSSYNEQFF. The CDR3 DNA follows: TGTGCCAGTAGCTTTCCCGGGAGGAGCTCCTACAATGAGCAGTTCTTC.

This clonotype was observed at least ten times. This chain joins TRBV11-2 and TRBJ1-5; maybe TRBD1 (5 bases). Trimming removed 2 bases at V and 5 bases at J, with 10 bases between. The CDR3 sequence is 14 residues long. Germline CDR1 reads SGHAT; CDR2 reads FQNNGV. CDR3 coding DNA: TGTGCCAGCAGCTTACAGATGGGGGATCAGCCCCAGCATTTT. Protein sequence: CASSLQMGDQPQHF.

This clonotype was detected many times. The genes are TRBV7-6 and TRBJ2-5; the D gene is possibly TRBD1 (6 bases). Germline CDR1 reads SGHVS; CDR2 reads FNYEAQ. This CDR3 spans 14 amino acids. V shed 4 bases and J shed 2 bases, with 11 bases lying between them. Here the CDR3 reads CASSYTGRQETQYF. For the CDR3, the DNA is TGTGCCAGCAGCTACACAGGGAGACAAGAGACCCAGTACTTC. Filled out from reference TRBV7-6 and TRBJ2-5, the complete variable domain reads GAGVSQSPRYKVTKRGQDVALRCDPISGHVSLYWYRQALGQGPEFLTYFNYEAQQDKSGLPNDRFSAERPEGSISTLTIQRTEQRDSAMYRCASSYTGRQETQYFGPGTRLLVL.

The rearrangement joins TRBV9 to TRBJ2-7; weak D call: TRBD1 (5 bases). V was pared by 0 bases and J by 0 bases, with 10 bases between. This CDR3 contains 15 residues. The germline V gene has CDR1 SGDLS and CDR2 YYNGEE. The CDR3 sequence is CASSVGSGISYEQYF. The CDR3 DNA reads TGTGCCAGCAGCGTAGGATCAGGGATCTCCTACGAGCAGTACTTC.

This clonotype was seen more than once but under ten times. This chain joins TRBV19 and TRBJ2-2; D not resolved. CDR3 length: 17 amino acids. Germline CDR1 reads LNHDA; CDR2 reads SQIVND (reference sequence). Trimming cost V 3 bases and J 4 bases, with 18 bases left between them. CDR3 sequence reads: CASSIPVRPFGTGELFF. The CDR3 coding sequence is TGTGCCAGTAGTATCCCCGTGCGCCCTTTCGGCACCGGGGAGCTGTTTTTT.

The genes are TRBV12-3 or TRBV12-4 and TRBJ1-5; D might be TRBD1 (6 bases). The V end lost 7 bases, the J end lost 2 bases, and 12 bases lay between the germline ends. The CDR3 spans 14 residues. CDR3 coding DNA: TGTGCCAGCACTCAGGGGCAAGGCAATCAGCCCCAGCATTTT. Its protein product is CASTQGQGNQPQHF.

This sequence joins TRBV14 and TRBJ2-1; TRBD2 is a possible D gene (6 bases). Germline CDR1 and CDR2: SGHDN and FVKESK. Trimming shortened V by 0 bases and J by 6 bases, and 15 bases separated the two germline ends. The CDR3 is 16 residues long. The CDR3: CASSQDSRGNLNEQFF. CDR3 coding DNA: TGTGCCAGCAGCCAAGATTCTCGCGGGAACCTCAATGAGCAGTTCTTC.

The rearrangement joins TRBV4-1 to TRBJ2-3; 8 nucleotides match TRBD1. This CDR3 has 15 amino acids. Germline V gives CDR1 MGHRA, CDR2 YSYEKL. Losses at the gene ends were 3 bases for V and 4 bases for J; bases not matched to a gene: 6. CDR3 DNA sequence: TGCGCCAGCAGCCAGCCGACAGGGGCGTCAGATACGCAGTATTTT. As protein: CASSQPTGASDTQYF.

This clonotype is termed hyperexpanded. V gene TRBV2 combines with J gene TRBJ2-3; no clear D. This CDR3 contains 12 residues. CDR1 is SNHLY and CDR2 is FYNNEI in the germline V gene. The V end was cut by 3 bases, the J end by 4 bases, with 5 bases between. The CDR3 region is CASSDWSDTQYF. CDR3 bases: TGTGCCAGCAGTGATTGGTCAGATACGCAGTATTTT.

This clonotype qualifies as large (0.1 to 1%). The gene calls are TRBV5-4 and TRBJ2-7; D unclear. Germline loops: CDR1 SGHNT, CDR2 YYREEE (reference sequence). The CDR3 length is 14 residues. V lost 5 bases to trimming and J lost 0 bases, with 12 bases between them. CDR3 region: CASSFDPISYEQYF. DNA of the CDR3: TGTGCCAGCAGTTTCGACCCGATCTCCTACGAGCAGTACTTC.

Many counts were recorded for this clonotype. The rearrangement links TRBV14 to TRBJ1-1, with TRBD1 matching over 7 bases. The CDR3 contains 19 residues. Germline assignment: CDR1 SGHDN and CDR2 FVKESK. The trim removed 4 bases at V and 5 bases at J, leaving 22 bases unmatched. For the CDR3, the DNA is TGTGCCAGCAGCCCCAAGTGGGGGCTTGGGGACAGTGGATCTACTGAAGCTTTCTTT. Its protein product is CASSPKWGLGDSGSTEAFF.

Comments on this clonotype: One end of the junction fails to match germline, which may point to a read error. V usage is TRBV14 and J usage is TRBJ2-2, with 7 nucleotides matching TRBD2. Germline CDR1 reads SGHDN; CDR2 reads FVKESK. The length of the CDR3 is 16 residues. CDR3 sequence: CASSPIGTMNTEELFF. The DNA of the CDR3 is TGTGCCAGCAGCCCGATTGGGACTATGAACACCGAGGAGCTGTTTTTT.

The V and J genes are TRBV20-1 and TRBJ2-3, with 10 bases that match TRBD2. Germline V gene lookup returns CDR1 DFQATT and CDR2 SNEGSKA (reference sequence). The V gene end was trimmed by 4 bases and the J gene end by 2 bases; junction bases not matched to a gene: 6. There are 15 residues in the CDR3. CDR3 in amino acids: CSATVLAGPTDTQYF. DNA for the CDR3: TGCAGTGCTACCGTACTAGCGGGGCCCACAGATACGCAGTATTTT.

The rearrangement joins TRBV5-4 to TRBJ2-4; no reliable D call. V shed 2 bases and J shed 0 bases, with 12 bases lying between them. Germline V gene lookup returns CDR1 SGHNT and CDR2 YYREEE (reference sequence). The CDR3 has 16 residues. The CDR3 region has the DNA TGTGCCAGCAGCTTTAGGAACAGTCTAGCCAAAAACATTCAGTACTTC. Protein: CASSFRNSLAKNIQYF.

The rearrangement links TRBV7-6 to TRBJ2-7; weak D call: TRBD2 (5 bases). The CDR3 runs 14 residues. Germline V lookup: CDR1 SGHVS, CDR2 FNYEAQ. V lost 5 bases to trimming and J lost 6 bases, with 17 bases between them. CDR3 bases: TGTGCCAGCAGCCCCCCCCGTTCTAGCACCGAGCAGTACTTC. It specifies CASSPPRSSTEQYF.

This clonotype was recorded many times. This chain links TRBV19 with TRBJ1-1; D is perhaps TRBD1 (5 bases). The CDR3 length is 16 residues. V shed 6 bases and J shed 0 bases, with 17 bases lying between them. Germline CDR1 is LNHDA and CDR2 is SQIVND (reference sequence). The CDR3 region has the DNA TGTGCCAGTAGGCCGACCTACACAGGCCTGAACACTGAAGCTTTCTTT. Protein sequence: CASRPTYTGLNTEAFF. Full variable domain (outside the CDR3, taken from reference TRBV19 and TRBJ1-1): DGGITQSPKYLFRKEGQNVTLSCEQNLNHDAMYWYRQDPGQGLRLIYYSQIVNDFQKGDIAEGYSVSREKKESFPLTVTSAQKNPTAFYLCASRPTYTGLNTEAFFGQGTRLTVV.

Only a few counts were recorded for this clonotype. This rearrangement joins TRBV19 to TRBJ1-1; D is unresolved. CDR3 length: 16 residues. V gave up 6 bases and J gave up 4 bases, with 21 bases separating them. Per germline, CDR1 LNHDA and CDR2 SQIVND (reference sequence). DNA for the CDR3: TGTGCCAGTAGCCCAGAGTCGAGAGGGTTCGCCACTGAAGCTTTCTTT. Translated, it gives CASSPESRGFATEAFF.

The CDR3 coding sequence is TGTGCCAGCACACACCCCGACTACGAGCAGTACTTC. It codes for CASTHPDYEQYF. The gene calls are TRBV6-2 or TRBV6-3 and TRBJ2-7; no firm D call. V was clipped by 7 bases and J by 3 bases, with 10 bases between them. Germline V gene lookup returns CDR1 MNHEY and CDR2 SVGEGT. The CDR3 loop spans 12 amino acids.

The rearrangement links TRBV6-2 or TRBV6-3 to TRBJ2-7; D remains unclear. The CDR3 has 14 amino acids. Trimming shortened V by 2 bases and J by 1 base, and 9 bases separated the two germline ends. Looked up from germline, CDR1 is MNHEY and CDR2 is SVGEGT. Here the CDR3 DNA reads TGTGCCAGCAGTTACGGATTCCTTTCCTACGAGCAGTACTTC. This translates into CASSYGFLSYEQYF.

With respect to this clonotype: It may be a read error: a sequence one base away is much more abundant. The genes are TRBV27 and TRBJ2-7, with 9 bases lining up with TRBD1. The CDR3 totals 14 residues. The germline gives CDR1 MNHEY, CDR2 SMNVEV (reference sequence). V dropped 6 bases and J dropped 2; count of bases not matched to a gene: 5. The CDR3: CASSPGTGPYEQYF. The CDR3 bases are TGTGCCAGCAGCCCCGGGACAGGGCCCTACGAGCAGTACTTC.

This clonotype has a count of ten or more. The rearrangement joins TRBV6-6 to TRBJ2-3; TRBD2 agrees at 7 bases. CDR1 and CDR2 (germline): MNHNY, SVGAGI (reference sequence). There are 16 residues in the CDR3. With 0 bases clipped from V and 3 bases from J, the junction kept 6 bases outside the gene matches. DNA for the CDR3: TGTGCCAGCAGTTACTCGGGGGGGAGTGAAACAGATACGCAGTATTTT. This sequence encodes CASSYSGGSETDTQYF.

This clonotype was counted a few times. The chain carries TRBV7-9 and TRBJ2-2, with unresolved D. Trimming cost V 3 bases and J 5 bases, with 10 bases left between them. This CDR3 is built from 14 residues. Germline-derived CDR1 and CDR2 are SEHNR and FQNEAQ (reference sequence). This chain's CDR3 is CASSFSELTGELFF. The CDR3 DNA follows: TGTGCCAGCAGCTTTTCGGAATTAACCGGGGAGCTGTTTTTT.

V is TRBV5-6 and J is TRBJ1-1; no definite D call. V lost 1 base to trimming and J lost 4 bases, with 11 bases between them. The length of the CDR3 is 14 residues. Germline CDR1 is SGHDT and CDR2 is YYEEEE. The CDR3 is CASSLIQEVTEAFF. CDR3 in DNA: TGTGCCAGCAGCTTGATTCAGGAAGTCACTGAAGCTTTCTTT.

The J gene is TRBJ2-5, the V gene TRBV19, with D unclear. Trimming shortened V by 5 bases and J by 5 bases, and 6 bases separated the two germline ends. The CDR3 spans 11 residues. Germline CDR1 is LNHDA and CDR2 is SQIVND (reference sequence). CDR3 nucleotide sequence: TGTGCCAGTAGTGCAAGTGAGACCCAGTACTTC. Residues: CASSASETQYF. The full variable domain, completed using reference TRBV19 and TRBJ2-5, is DGGITQSPKYLFRKEGQNVTLSCEQNLNHDAMYWYRQDPGQGLRLIYYSQIVNDFQKGDIAEGYSVSREKKESFPLTVTSAQKNPTAFYLCASSASETQYFGPGTRLLVL.

The CDR3 region has the DNA TGTGCCAGCAGTTTAAGGTTAACAGATACGCAGTATTTT. Protein sequence: CASSLRLTDTQYF. The chain links TRBV12-3 or TRBV12-4 to TRBJ2-3; D not resolved. Trimming removed 2 bases at V and 3 bases at J, with 6 bases between. The CDR3 is 13 amino acids.